What follows describes a single T cell receptor (beta chain). Its antigen is still unknown. These data belong to a study of vaccination and CD4 T cells after COVID-19. CDR3 size: 17 residues. The junction had 9 bases not matched to a gene; V was cut back by 4 bases and J by 3 bases. The germline V gene has CDR1 MNHEY and CDR2 SVGEGT. Cultured CD4+ T-cell DNA underwent Oncomine TCR Beta short-read sequencing. TCRdb analysed the PCR reads with MiXCR anew, one entry per CDR3 protein. There are thousands of distinct CDR3 sequences in the sample; roughly 64% occur only once, and about 20% lies in the top ten. Treatment reported: approximately 9-day PBMC culture with coronavirus spike peptide pools or control peptides (ViraFEST assay).

This chain joins TRBV6-2 or TRBV6-3 and TRBJ1-5; 10 nucleotides line up with TRBD1. The TCR comes from a human donor who had recovered from COVID-19. The material sequenced was CD4+ T cells from blood, cultured in vitro. The CDR3 bases are TGTGCCAGCAGTTCATACCGGGACAGGGGATTCAATCAGCCCCAGCATTTT. Its translation is CASSSYRDRGFNQPQHF.